This TCR beta chain was sequenced for a study of T cell responses to AZD1222 COVID-19 vaccine (dated by TCRdb to about 2021). Study-wide context: AZD1222 recipients whose second dose came at about 4 weeks and those whose second dose came at about 12 weeks were combined into one group, since spike-specific TCR depth and breadth did not differ between the two schedules. TCR sequencing covered approximately 230 trial participants: some 210 given two doses of AZD1222 and 26 given two doses of MenACWY control vaccine. Trial participants were enrolled by age into subgroups of 18-55, 56-69 and 70-plus years, and around 140, 26 and 57 TCR-sequenced participants, respectively, were included in these subgroups.

Taken with the paper, the label for time point translates to: baseline before first vaccination. The vaccinee samples were drawn from two UK trials, COV001 and COV002, one of which was a single-blind randomized controlled phase 2/3 trial testing AZD1222 (ChAdOx1 nCoV-19) in healthy adults. Trial participant PBMC samples were collected at day 0 and day 28 after the second dose for TCRbeta chain sequencing. The CDR3 regions of human TCRbeta chains were analyzed by immunosequencing. From the authors' description of their analysis: TCRs in the repertoires were matched against a reference library of SARS-CoV-2-specific TCRs that had been generated with the MIRA antigen-specificity platform. Breadth was defined as the fraction of unique TCRs that were SARS-CoV-2-associated, and depth was defined as the fraction of total T cells that were SARS-CoV-2-associated. Each spike-specific TCR was assigned to its reactive spike region and to a CD4 or CD8 class using the MIRA data. Log10-transformed breadth and depth values were compared by one-way ANOVA with Sidak's multiple comparisons tests. TCRdb holds this immuneACCESS table with in-frame rearrangements only. Some clones are missing; in checked studies, unresolved V genes explain under half, and the rest has no known cause. V and J calls and clone size come straight from that table; D and trimming were deduced from the DNA. The sample records about 110,000 clones, roughly 84% of which are singletons. The ten largest clones take up approximately 1.2% of the sample.

The sample holds a few counts of this clone. What this receptor recognizes is not known. No base qualities exist here, and no much larger clone lies one base off it. Here is what the overall study found, with its caveats: In the small 56-69-year group, the increase in depth fell short of significance, most likely because of low power. Because no day 14 peak-response samples were available, repertoires were characterized only after the peak T cell response. Only a handful of AZD1222 recipients were SARS-CoV-2 seropositive at baseline, limiting conclusions about previously exposed vaccinees. The whole spike protein was spanned by vaccine-associated CD4 TCRs, and dominant responses were seen in regions 160-218 and 743-854. Most participants were white British and females outnumbered males, and the authors suggested that clonal diversity may have been underestimated. Reportedly, almost half of the unique spike-specific TCRs recognized epitopes lying outside the regions that are mutated in the B.1.351 and B.1.1.7 variants. Spike-specific TCR breadth and depth rose significantly after two AZD1222 doses compared with day 0 and with MenACWY recipients.

Specimen: peripheral blood, collected on day 0 of AZD1222 vaccination. This clonotype was obtained from an adult in good health.

The CDR3 loop reads CASSLAGLVAGAEEQFF. The DNA sequence is as follows: TGTGCCAGCAGCTTAGCGGGTTTGGTAGCGGGGGCTGAGGAGCAGTTCTTC. This chain joins TRBV7-9 to TRBJ2-1, and 9 junctional nucleotides match TRBD2. CDR3 length: 17 amino acids, cysteine to phenylalanine. Of all the DNA, just the CDR3 is kept, 51 bases in frame from base 1. The germline V gene (reference sequence) specifies SEHNR as CDR1 and FQNEAQ as CDR2. Clipping removes 0 bases from V and 10 bases from J, with 13 as the unmatched junction base count.